The 27 T cell receptor beta chains below come from one sample, sequenced in a study of esophageal squamous cell carcinoma under preoperative chemotherapy (dated by TCRdb to between 2017 and 2018). Libraries were constructed by PCR. Sequencing was carried out with a HiSeq X Ten. TCRdb trimmed public reads at Q25 via fastp, called clones via MiXCR and kept in-frame beta chains. Duplicate CDR3 protein sequences are folded into a single record with the most common DNA and genes. In this sample the table shows 30,000 to 35,000 distinct CDR3 sequences, approximately 55% of which occur a single time. Less than 30% of the sample is in the top ten clones. The sample's time point label is to be understood as: after preoperative PTX-NDP chemotherapy. Sampling was performed from a patient given preoperative chemotherapy. All receptors come from a human donor with esophageal squamous cell carcinoma. The donor label of this sample is uncertain.

By proportion, this clonotype is large. This sequence joins TRBV7-6 and TRBJ2-3; 7 nucleotides match TRBD2. This CDR3 comprises 16 residues. J was trimmed by 5 bases and V by 1 base; bases with no gene match: 9. Germline CDR1 SGHVS, CDR2 FNYEAQ. CDR3 loop: CASSLDGSTGGDTQYF. CDR3 in DNA: TGTGCCAGCAGCTTAGACGGAAGTACGGGGGGAGATACGCAGTATTTT.

This clonotype was counted ten times or more. V usage is TRBV6-1 and J usage is TRBJ2-7, with D uncertain. The germline gives CDR1 MNHNS, CDR2 SASEGT. Between the trimmed V and J ends, which lost 8 bases and 1 base, there was a span of 12 bases. This CDR3 contains 13 residues. CDR3 sequence: CASQTGGSYEQYF. The CDR3 DNA reads TGTGCCAGCCAAACGGGCGGATCCTACGAGCAGTACTTC.

The chain joins TRBV10-3 to TRBJ2-6; D possibly corresponds to TRBD2 (5 bases). The J call may be mistaken, given a closer DNA end match to TRBJ2-5. This CDR3 comprises 14 residues. Germline values: CDR1 ENHRY, CDR2 SYGVKD. As DNA, the CDR3 is TGTGCCATCAGCCGCGGAGGAAGCCAAGAGACCCAGTACTTC. It translates to CAISRGGSQETQYF.

The J gene is TRBJ2-3, the V gene TRBV10-3; no firm D call. The length of the CDR3 is 15 residues. Trimming shortened V by 11 bases and J by 0 bases, and 18 bases separated the two germline ends. CDR1 ENHRY and CDR2 SYGVKD come from the germline V gene. In DNA form, the CDR3 reads TGTGCCCTGGGCGTCCAGGCTGTGAGCACAGATACGCAGTATTTT. This sequence encodes CALGVQAVSTDTQYF.

In DNA, the CDR3 is TGTGCCAGCAGTGACAGGGATAACTACGAGCAGTACTTC. It specifies CASSDRDNYEQYF. This rearrangement joins TRBV6-1 to TRBJ2-7; possibly TRBD1 for D (5 bases). The germline CDR1 and CDR2 sequences are MNHNS and SASEGT. V shed 3 bases and J shed 3 bases, with 9 bases lying between them. The CDR3 covers 13 residues.

Sample share makes this clonotype medium-sized (0.01 to 0.1%). The chain uses TRBV7-8 and TRBJ2-1; D is ambiguous. The assigned J gene may be wrong: the sequence end matches TRBJ2-7 better. CDR3 length equals 14 residues. CDR1 is SGHVS, CDR2 FQNEAQ, per germline. The CDR3 sequence: CASSLGAGIHEQYF. CDR3 coding DNA: TGTGCCAGCAGCTTAGGGGCAGGTATCCACGAGCAGTACTTC.

As concerns this clonotype: A much more abundant neighbour one base away suggests this may be a read error. This chain uses TRBV7-2 with TRBJ2-5, with 7 bases identical to TRBD1. V shed 3 bases, J shed 5 bases, and the junction held 12 bases outside the gene matches. CDR1 is SGHTA, CDR2 FQGNSA, per germline. This CDR3 is 16 amino acids long. In nucleotides, the CDR3 is TGTGCCAGCAGCTTTAAAGCGACAGGGACGGTGGAGACCCAGTACTTC. Translated, it gives CASSFKATGTVETQYF.

A note on this clonotype: One end of the junction varies from germline; a read error may be responsible. V and J are TRBV12-3 or TRBV12-4 and TRBJ2-3, with TRBD2 matching over 8 bases. The CDR3 has 17 amino acids. This CDR3 reads CASSAGLGGGDPDTQYF. The CDR3 bases are TGTGCCAGCAGTGCGGGCCTCGGGGGGGGTGACCCAGATACCCAGTATTTC.

V is TRBV7-3 and J is TRBJ2-3; 8 bases are shared with TRBD1. From germline, CDR1 is SGHTA and CDR2 FQGTGA. After removal of 5 bases from V and 1 base from J, the junction contained 5 bases not matched to a gene. The length of the CDR3 is 15 residues. The CDR3 DNA sequence: TGTGCCAGCAGCATCCAGACAGGGGGCACAGATACGCAGTATTTT. Protein: CASSIQTGGTDTQYF.

This clonotype has more than one count but fewer than ten. This chain links TRBV10-3 with TRBJ2-1, with D perhaps matching TRBD2 (7 bases). In germline, CDR1 is ENHRY, CDR2 SYGVKD. The CDR3 length is 13 residues. The V and J ends lost 11 bases and 5 bases respectively, with 16 bases between them. CDR3 DNA sequence: TGTGCCTCAGGGGAGGGCATAAACAATGAGCAGTTCTTC. Protein product: CASGEGINNEQFF.

This CDR3 reads CAGSGCCDPDTQYF. The DNA of the CDR3 is TGTGCGGGGAGCGGGTGCTGTGACCCAGATACGCAGTATTTT. This chain links TRBV7-9 with TRBJ2-3; the D gene is possibly TRBD2 (6 bases). CDR1 and CDR2 (germline): SEHNR, FQNEAQ (reference sequence). This CDR3 has 14 residues.

This clonotype was observed many times. Germline and junction disagree at one end, which may indicate a read error. V and J are TRBV7-7 and TRBJ2-1, with D possibly called TRBD1 or TRBD2 (5 bases each). The CDR3 sequence is 13 residues long. From germline, CDR1 is SSHAT and CDR2 FNYEAQ (reference sequence). The CDR3 DNA reads TGTGCTAGCAGCTTAGGGGAGTTGAAGACCCAGTTCTTC. Translating it yields CASSLGELKTQFF.

Notes on this clonotype: At one end the junction does not follow the germline gene, possibly because of a read error. V gene TRBV7-8 combines with J gene TRBJ2-4; tentatively, D is TRBD2 (7 bases). CDR3 size: 16 residues. Germline CDR1 is SGHVS and CDR2 is FQNEAQ. The CDR3 loop reads CASSDLGGGANNMQYF. DNA for the CDR3: TGTGCCAGCAGCGACCTGGGGGGGGGGGCCAATAACATGCAGTACTTC.

The chain has TRBV7-3 and TRBJ1-4; D possibly corresponds to TRBD1 (5 bases). Germline V gene sequence: CDR1 SGHTA, CDR2 FQGTGA. This CDR3 comprises 18 residues. Trimming removed 4 bases at V and 0 bases at J, with 18 bases between. The CDR3 spells CASSSGEARGTTNEKLFF. For the CDR3, the DNA is TGTGCCAGCAGCTCTGGCGAAGCGAGGGGAACAACTAATGAAAAACTGTTTTTT.

This clonotype was picked up a small number of times. The J gene is TRBJ2-6, the V gene TRBV11-1; TRBD1 matches at 9 bases. CDR1 and CDR2 (germline): SGHAT, FQDESV (reference sequence). V shed 3 bases and J 4 bases; nucleotides not matched to a gene: 4. This CDR3 region has 16 residues. CDR3 sequence reads: CASSLDRGWGANVLTF. DNA of the CDR3: TGTGCCAGCAGCTTGGACAGGGGATGGGGGGCCAACGTCCTGACTTTC.

This clonotype turned up a few times. The chain couples TRBV19 to TRBJ1-1; TRBD1 matches at 7 bases. CDR1 is LNHDA and CDR2 is SQIVND in the germline V gene (reference sequence). The CDR3 has 14 residues. V dropped 9 bases and J dropped 2; count of bases not matched to a gene: 9. CDR3 residues: CASWVTGRNTEAFF. The CDR3 coding sequence is TGTGCCAGCTGGGTGACAGGGCGAAACACTGAAGCTTTCTTT.

This clonotype occurred many times. The chain is built from TRBV7-2 and TRBJ2-5; 10 nucleotides agree with TRBD2. The CDR3 has 14 residues. Germline V gene lookup returns CDR1 SGHTA and CDR2 FQGNSA. After removal of 5 bases from V and 4 bases from J, the junction contained 4 bases not matched to a gene. CDR3 in DNA: TGTGCCAGCAGCCTCCGACTAGCGGGAGAGACCCAGTACTTC. It is translated as CASSLRLAGETQYF.

The gene calls are TRBV7-2 and TRBJ2-3; 10 bases align to TRBD2. This CDR3 spans 16 amino acids. Trimming at V came to 7 bases and at J to 5 bases, leaving 12 bases not matched to a gene. The germline gives CDR1 SGHTA, CDR2 FQGNSA. CDR3 DNA: TGTGCCAGCAAAGCGGGAGGGGATAGGGTAGAAGATACGCAGTATTTT. Translated, it gives CASKAGGDRVEDTQYF.

This clonotype is medium-sized (0.01 to 0.1%) within its sample. The chain combines TRBV7-3 with TRBJ2-1, with a possible D match to TRBD1 (5 bases). This CDR3 region has 16 residues. V lost 3 bases, J lost 3 bases, and 15 bases lay in between. Per germline, CDR1 SGHTA and CDR2 FQGTGA. This CDR3 is CASSLGPERGYNEQFF. The CDR3 DNA is TGTGCCAGCAGCTTGGGCCCTGAAAGGGGCTACAATGAGCAGTTCTTC. Full variable domain (outside the CDR3, taken from reference TRBV7-3 and TRBJ2-1): GAGVSQTPSNKVTEKGKYVELRCDPISGHTALYWYRQSLGQGPEFLIYFQGTGAADDSGLPNDRFFAVRPEGSVSTLKIQRTERGDSAVYLCASSLGPERGYNEQFFGPGTRLTVL.

In its sample, this clonotype was seen a few times. The V call is TRBV7-2, the J call TRBJ2-5, with D uncertain. The tail of the sequence fits TRBJ2-7 better, so the J call may be wrong. Germline CDR1 SGHTA, CDR2 FQGNSA. CDR3 length equals 12 residues. This chain's CDR3 is CASSLVRNEQYF. As DNA, the CDR3 is TGTGCCAGCAGCTTGGTAAGGAACGAGCAGTACTTC.

This clonotype has a count of ten or more. The chain is built from TRBV7-2 and TRBJ2-1, with no clear D. This CDR3 spans 17 amino acids. V was cut by 0 bases and J by 8 bases, with 20 bases left in between. Germline CDR1 reads SGHTA; CDR2 reads FQGNSA. The CDR3 here is CASSLALSTGVNYEQFF. In DNA form, the CDR3 reads TGTGCCAGCAGCTTAGCGCTGTCGACTGGGGTAAACTATGAGCAGTTCTTC.

This clonotype appeared a few times. The junction differs from germline at one of its ends, possibly a read error. This chain links TRBV6-1 with TRBJ2-5, with D possibly being TRBD2 (5 bases). This CDR3 is 13 amino acids long. Germline V gene sequence: CDR1 MNHNS, CDR2 SASEGT. DNA of the CDR3: TGTGCCAGCAGTGAAACCCGTGGTGGGGAAACGGGGTTC. This translates into CASSETRGGETGF.

This clonotype appeared many times. The genes are TRBV30 and TRBJ2-5, with TRBD2 identical over 8 bases. There are 13 residues in the CDR3. Germline trimming cut 1 base from V and 5 bases from J; bases unmatched to any gene: 3. CDR1 and CDR2 (germline): GTSNPN, SVGIG (reference sequence). This chain's CDR3 is CAWSGAGEETQYF. The DNA for the CDR3 is TGTGCCTGGAGTGGAGCGGGGGAGGAGACCCAGTACTTC.

The CDR3 DNA sequence: TGCGCCAGCAGCGCCGGAACCGGGACAGGACGCTTAGCCAAAAACACCCAGTACTTC. It specifies CASSAGTGTGRLAKNTQYF. V and J are TRBV5-1 and TRBJ2-5; 8 bases are shared with TRBD1. The CDR3 has 19 amino acids. V shed 4 bases and J 8 bases; nucleotides not matched to a gene: 25. Looked up from germline, CDR1 is SGHRS and CDR2 is YFSETQ.

At least ten counts were recorded for this clonotype. The J gene is TRBJ2-5, the V gene TRBV7-2, with D perhaps matching TRBD1 (6 bases). Between the trimmed V and J ends, which lost 1 base and 2 bases, there was a span of 11 bases. CDR1 and CDR2 (germline): SGHTA, FQGNSA. The CDR3 covers 15 residues. In DNA, the CDR3 is TGTGCCAGCAGCTTAGAGATGCAGGGGCAAGAGACCCAGTACTTC. Protein: CASSLEMQGQETQYF.

The gene calls are TRBV12-3 or TRBV12-4 and TRBJ2-1; TRBD2 aligns across 8 bases. CDR3 size: 15 residues. The V gene end was trimmed by 4 bases and the J gene end by 13 bases; junction bases not matched to a gene: 15. In DNA form, the CDR3 reads TGTGCCAGCAGTTCACTCGGGAGGGGAATCGAGACCCAGTTCTTC. Translated: CASSSLGRGIETQFF.

On this clonotype itself: The junction differs from germline at one of its ends, possibly a read error. The chain has TRBV6-8 and TRBJ2-3; possible D gene TRBD2, 7 bases. The germline V gene has CDR1 MNHGY and CDR2 SAAAGT. CDR3 length: 14 amino acids. Here the CDR3 DNA reads TGTGGCGGCAAGGGGGGGGATGCCAAAAACACGCAGTATTTC. It is translated as CGGKGGDAKNTQYF.